The text below deals with one TCR beta chain. What it binds is unknown. The assay was immunoSEQ multiplex PCR, and TCRdb's table has in-frame clones only and misses some. The sample includes about 35,000 clones, about 74% of them seen just once. This sample stems from a study of OX40 agonist ivuxolimab in advanced cancers. At the level of the study: The study enrolled dose-escalation patients with hepatocellular carcinoma, melanoma, renal cell or head and neck cancer. Study-wide points: Normalized T-cell clonal expansion was also low in some nonresponders.

CDR1 and CDR2 from the germline V gene are SGHAT and FQNNGV. The CDR3 is 14 amino acids. Trimming cost V 1 base and J 5 bases, with 8 bases left between them. The chain joins TRBV11-2 to TRBJ2-2; D remains ambiguous. The sequence came from an adult with an advanced solid tumor such as melanoma, head and neck, liver or kidney cancer. Sample: CD4+ or CD8+ T cells sorted from blood, taken in a trial of the OX40 agonist ivuxolimab. The CDR3 loop reads CASSLVWGTGELFF. The CDR3 DNA is TGTGCCAGCAGCTTAGTTTGGGGAACCGGGGAGCTGTTTTTT.